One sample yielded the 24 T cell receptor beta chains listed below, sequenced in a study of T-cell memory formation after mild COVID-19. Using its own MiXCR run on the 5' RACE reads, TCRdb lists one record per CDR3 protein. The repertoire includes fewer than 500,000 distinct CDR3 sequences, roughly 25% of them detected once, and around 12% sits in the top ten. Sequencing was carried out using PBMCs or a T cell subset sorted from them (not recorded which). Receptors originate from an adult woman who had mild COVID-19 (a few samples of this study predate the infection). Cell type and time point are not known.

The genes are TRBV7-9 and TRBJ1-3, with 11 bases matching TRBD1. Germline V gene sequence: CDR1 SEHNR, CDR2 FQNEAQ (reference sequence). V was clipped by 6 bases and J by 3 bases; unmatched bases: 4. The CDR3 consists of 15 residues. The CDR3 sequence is CASRWDRGNGNTIYF. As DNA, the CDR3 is TGTGCCAGCAGGTGGGACAGGGGGAATGGAAACACCATATATTTT.

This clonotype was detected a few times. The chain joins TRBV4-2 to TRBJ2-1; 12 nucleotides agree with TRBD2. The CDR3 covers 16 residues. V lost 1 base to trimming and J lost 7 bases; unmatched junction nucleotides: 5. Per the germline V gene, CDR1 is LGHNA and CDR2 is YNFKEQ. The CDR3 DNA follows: TGTGCCAGCAGCCAAGTCTCTAGCGGGGGGGTGAATGAGCAGTTCTTC. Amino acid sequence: CASSQVSSGGVNEQFF.

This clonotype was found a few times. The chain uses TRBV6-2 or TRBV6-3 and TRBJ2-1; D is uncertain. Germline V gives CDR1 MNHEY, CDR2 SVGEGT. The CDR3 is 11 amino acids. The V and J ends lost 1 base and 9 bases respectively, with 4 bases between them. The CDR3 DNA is TGTGCCAGCAGTTACTTTACTGAGCAGTTCTTC. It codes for CASSYFTEQFF.

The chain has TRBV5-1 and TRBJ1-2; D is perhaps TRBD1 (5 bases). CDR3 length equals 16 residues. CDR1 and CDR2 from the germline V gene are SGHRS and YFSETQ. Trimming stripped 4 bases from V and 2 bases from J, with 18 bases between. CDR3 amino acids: CASSPLEGAKNYGYTF. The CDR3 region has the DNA TGCGCCAGCAGCCCACTCGAAGGGGCGAAGAACTATGGCTACACCTTC.

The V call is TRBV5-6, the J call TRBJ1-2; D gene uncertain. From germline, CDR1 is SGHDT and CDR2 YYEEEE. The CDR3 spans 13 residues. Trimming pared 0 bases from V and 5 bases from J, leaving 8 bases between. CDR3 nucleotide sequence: TGTGCCAGCAGCTTGGAGCGGACGTATGGCTACACCTTC. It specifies CASSLERTYGYTF.

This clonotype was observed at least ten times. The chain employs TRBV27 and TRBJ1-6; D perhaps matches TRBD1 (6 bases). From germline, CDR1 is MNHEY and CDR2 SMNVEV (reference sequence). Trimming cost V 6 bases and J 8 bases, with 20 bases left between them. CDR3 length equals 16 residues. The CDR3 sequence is CASRALWGGLDSPLHF. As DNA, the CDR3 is TGTGCCAGCAGGGCCCTTTGGGGGGGGCTGGATTCACCCCTCCACTTT.

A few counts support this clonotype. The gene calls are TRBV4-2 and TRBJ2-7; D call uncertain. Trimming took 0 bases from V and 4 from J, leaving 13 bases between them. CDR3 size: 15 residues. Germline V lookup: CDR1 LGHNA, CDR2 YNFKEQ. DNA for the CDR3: TGTGCCAGCAGCCAAGAAAACAGAGCCCCTTACGAGCAGTACTTC. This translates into CASSQENRAPYEQYF.

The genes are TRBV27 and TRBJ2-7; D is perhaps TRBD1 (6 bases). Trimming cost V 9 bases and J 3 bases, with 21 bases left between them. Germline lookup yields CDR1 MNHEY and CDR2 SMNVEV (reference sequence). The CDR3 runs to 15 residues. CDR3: CASSDLQGVFYEQYF. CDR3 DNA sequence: TGTGCCAGTAGTGACCTACAGGGAGTATTCTACGAGCAGTACTTC.

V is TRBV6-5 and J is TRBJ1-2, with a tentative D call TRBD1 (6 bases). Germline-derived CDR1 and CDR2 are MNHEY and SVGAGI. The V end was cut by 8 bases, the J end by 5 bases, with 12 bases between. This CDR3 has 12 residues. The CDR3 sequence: CASLGGLYGYTF. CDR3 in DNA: TGTGCCAGCCTAGGGGGTTTGTATGGCTACACCTTC.

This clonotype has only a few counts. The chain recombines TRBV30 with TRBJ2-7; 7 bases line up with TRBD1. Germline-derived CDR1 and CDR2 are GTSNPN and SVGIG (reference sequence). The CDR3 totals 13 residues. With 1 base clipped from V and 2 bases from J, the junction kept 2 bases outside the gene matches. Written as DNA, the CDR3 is TGTGCCTGGAGTGGACAGGGTCCCTACGAGCAGTACTTC. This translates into CAWSGQGPYEQYF.

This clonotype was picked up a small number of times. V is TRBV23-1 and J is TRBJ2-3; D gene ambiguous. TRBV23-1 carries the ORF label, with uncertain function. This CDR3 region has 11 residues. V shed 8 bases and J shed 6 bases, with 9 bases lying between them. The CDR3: CASPPIDTQYF. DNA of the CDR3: TGCGCCAGCCCCCCTATCGATACGCAGTATTTT.

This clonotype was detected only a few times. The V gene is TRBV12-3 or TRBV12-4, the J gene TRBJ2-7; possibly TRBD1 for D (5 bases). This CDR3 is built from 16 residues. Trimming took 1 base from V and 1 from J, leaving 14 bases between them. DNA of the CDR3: TGTGCCAGCAGTTTAGGTGGGAAGGGGCTATCCTACGAGCAGTACTTC. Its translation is CASSLGGKGLSYEQYF.

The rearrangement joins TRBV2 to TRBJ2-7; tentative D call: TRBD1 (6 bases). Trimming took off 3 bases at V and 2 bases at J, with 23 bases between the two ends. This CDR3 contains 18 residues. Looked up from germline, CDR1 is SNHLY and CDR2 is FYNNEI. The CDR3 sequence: CASSDPLGVQGDTYEQYF. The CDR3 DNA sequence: TGTGCCAGCAGTGACCCATTGGGGGTACAGGGTGACACCTACGAGCAGTACTTC.

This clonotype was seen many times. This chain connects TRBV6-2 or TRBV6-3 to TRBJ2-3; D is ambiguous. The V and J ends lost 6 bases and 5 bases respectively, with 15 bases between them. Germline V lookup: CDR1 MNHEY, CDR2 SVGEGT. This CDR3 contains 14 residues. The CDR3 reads CASRTPRWGDTQYF. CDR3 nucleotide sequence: TGTGCCAGCAGGACTCCCAGGTGGGGAGATACGCAGTATTTT.

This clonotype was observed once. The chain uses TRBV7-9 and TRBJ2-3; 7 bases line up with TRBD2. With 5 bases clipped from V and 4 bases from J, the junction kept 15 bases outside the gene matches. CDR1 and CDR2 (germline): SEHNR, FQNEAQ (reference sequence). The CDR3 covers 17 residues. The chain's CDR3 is CASSVLAGVLGADTQYF. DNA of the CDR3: TGTGCCAGCAGCGTTCTTGCGGGAGTGCTTGGTGCAGATACGCAGTATTTT.

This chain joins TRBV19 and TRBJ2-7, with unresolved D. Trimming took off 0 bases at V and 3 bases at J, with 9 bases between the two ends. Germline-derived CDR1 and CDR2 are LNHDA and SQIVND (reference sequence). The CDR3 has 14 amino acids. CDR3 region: CASSIDLRLYEQYF. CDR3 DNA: TGTGCCAGTAGTATAGATTTACGTCTCTACGAGCAGTACTTC.

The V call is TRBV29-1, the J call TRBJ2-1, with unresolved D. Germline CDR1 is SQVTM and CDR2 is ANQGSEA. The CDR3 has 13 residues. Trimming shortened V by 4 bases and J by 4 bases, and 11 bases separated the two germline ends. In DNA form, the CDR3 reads TGCAGCGTTGGTTCGGTAGGGTACAATGAGCAGTTCTTC. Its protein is CSVGSVGYNEQFF.

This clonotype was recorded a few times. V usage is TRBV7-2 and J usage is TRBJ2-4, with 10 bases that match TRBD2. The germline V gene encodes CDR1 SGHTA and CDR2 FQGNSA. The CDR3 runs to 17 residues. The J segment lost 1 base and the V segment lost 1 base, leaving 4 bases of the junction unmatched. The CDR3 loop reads CASSLGLAGVAKNIQYF. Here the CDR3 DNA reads TGTGCCAGCAGCTTAGGGCTAGCGGGGGTTGCCAAAAACATTCAGTACTTC.

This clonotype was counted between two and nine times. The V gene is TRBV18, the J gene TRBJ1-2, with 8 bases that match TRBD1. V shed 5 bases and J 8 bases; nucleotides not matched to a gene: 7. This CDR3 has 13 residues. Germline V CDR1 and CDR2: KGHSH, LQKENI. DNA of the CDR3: TGTGCCAGCTCAGCGACAGGGGCTCAGGGCTACACCTTC. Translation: CASSATGAQGYTF.

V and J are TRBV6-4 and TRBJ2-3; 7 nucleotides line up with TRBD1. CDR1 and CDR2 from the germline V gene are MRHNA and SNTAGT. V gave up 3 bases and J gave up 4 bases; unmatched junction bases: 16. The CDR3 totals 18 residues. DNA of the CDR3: TGTGCCAGCAGTGAATACCTCGAAACAGGGGTAGTGGCAGATACGCAGTATTTT. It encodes CASSEYLETGVVADTQYF.

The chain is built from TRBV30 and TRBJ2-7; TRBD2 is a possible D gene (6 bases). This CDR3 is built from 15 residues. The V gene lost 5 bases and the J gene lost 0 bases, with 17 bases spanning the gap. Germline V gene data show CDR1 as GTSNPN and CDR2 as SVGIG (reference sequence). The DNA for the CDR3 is TGTGCCTGGGGCTCCCGTGGGGGAGGCTCCTACGAGCAGTACTTC. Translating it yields CAWGSRGGGSYEQYF.

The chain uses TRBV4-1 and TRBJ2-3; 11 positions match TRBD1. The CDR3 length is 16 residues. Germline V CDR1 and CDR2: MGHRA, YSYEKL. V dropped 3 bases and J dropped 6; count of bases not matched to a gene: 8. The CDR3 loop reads CASSHPGQGAWDTQYF. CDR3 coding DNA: TGCGCCAGCAGCCACCCCGGACAGGGGGCATGGGATACGCAGTATTTT.

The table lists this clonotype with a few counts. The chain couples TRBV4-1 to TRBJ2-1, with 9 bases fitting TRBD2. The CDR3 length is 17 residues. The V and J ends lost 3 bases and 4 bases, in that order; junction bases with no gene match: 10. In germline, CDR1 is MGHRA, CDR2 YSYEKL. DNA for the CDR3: TGCGCCAGCAGCCACCCAGTAAGGAGCGGGGGGTACAATGAGCAGTTCTTC. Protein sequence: CASSHPVRSGGYNEQFF.

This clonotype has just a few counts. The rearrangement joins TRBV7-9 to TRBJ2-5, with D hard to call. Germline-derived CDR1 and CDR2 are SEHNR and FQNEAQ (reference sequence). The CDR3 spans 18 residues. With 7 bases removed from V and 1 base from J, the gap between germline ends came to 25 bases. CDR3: CASTELTRAEYIQETQYF. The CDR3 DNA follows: TGTGCCAGCACCGAACTGACCCGGGCGGAATATATCCAAGAGACCCAGTACTTC.